The 20 T cell receptor beta chains listed next were all sequenced from one sample in a study of regulatory T cells in long-lasting Graves disease. Time point meaning: newly diagnosed GD, antithyroid drugs for less than 3 months. RNA isolated from PBMCs was used to make the TCR library. The authors built TCR beta libraries using iRepertoire HTBI primers and Arm-PCR of CDR3 regions. Using its own MiXCR run on the multiplex PCR reads, TCRdb lists one record per CDR3 protein. The data hold approximately 300,000 distinct CDR3 sequences, with over 15% observed a single time. The starting material was peripheral blood mononuclear cells (PBMCs), obtained at new diagnosis, from a patient treated with antithyroid drugs. These receptors all stem from a female donor with Graves disease.

Many counts were recorded for this clonotype. This chain links TRBV2 with TRBJ2-5; D uncertain. V was trimmed by 6 bases and J by 2 bases, leaving 13 bases between them. This CDR3 has 14 amino acids. Germline V gene lookup returns CDR1 SNHLY and CDR2 FYNNEI. The CDR3, as DNA: TGTGCCAGCAGGGTAAGACTGGCACAAGAGACCCAGTACTTC. Protein product: CASRVRLAQETQYF. Drawing the rest from reference TRBV2 and TRBJ2-5, the complete variable domain is EPEVTQTPSHQVTQMGQEVILRCVPISNHLYFYWYRQILGQKVEFLVSFYNNEISEKSEIFDDQFSVERPDGSNFTLKIRSTKLEDSAMYFCASRVRLAQETQYFGPGTRLLVL.

In this sample, this clonotype turned up a few times. The rearrangement links TRBV3-1 to TRBJ2-1, with TRBD2 matching 7 bases. The ends lost 3 bases at V and 8 bases at J; junction bases unmatched: 7. The CDR3 extends over 14 amino acids. Germline values: CDR1 LGHDT, CDR2 YNNKEL (reference sequence). CDR3 sequence: CASSHQGGSDEQFF. The CDR3 nucleotides read TGTGCCAGCAGCCATCAGGGCGGGAGTGATGAGCAGTTCTTC.

This clonotype was counted many times. The chain has TRBV12-3 or TRBV12-4 and TRBJ1-1; 10 nucleotides line up with TRBD1. The length of the CDR3 is 14 residues. The trim removed 3 bases at V and 5 bases at J, leaving 3 bases unmatched. The CDR3 coding sequence is TGTGCCAGCAGTTTCGACAGGGGGCGGACTGAAGCTTTCTTT. Translation gives CASSFDRGRTEAFF.

In this sample, this clonotype turned up a few times. This chain connects TRBV5-1 to TRBJ2-1; tentatively, D is TRBD1 or TRBD2 (5 bases each). Germline V lookup: CDR1 SGHRS, CDR2 YFSETQ. The CDR3 sequence is 15 residues long. Trimming left V 3 bases short and J 6 bases short, with 16 bases between. CDR3 bases: TGCGCCAGCAGCTCCGGGGCTACCGAGGGCAATGAGCAGTTCTTC. It is translated as CASSSGATEGNEQFF.

This clonotype was observed many times. The chain is built from TRBV6-1 and TRBJ1-4; D unresolved. This CDR3 region has 12 residues. The germline CDR1 and CDR2 sequences are MNHNS and SASEGT. Trimming cost V 6 bases and J 0 bases, with 2 bases left between them. The CDR3: CASRATNEKLFF. CDR3 coding DNA: TGTGCCAGCAGAGCAACTAATGAAAAACTGTTTTTT.

This clonotype was picked up many times. CDR3 bases: TGTGCCAGCACGGGGGCTAGCTTTTACGAGCAGTACTTC. Protein: CASTGASFYEQYF. The rearrangement links TRBV2 to TRBJ2-7; D possibly uses TRBD1 or TRBD2 (6 bases each). This CDR3 has 13 residues. V lost 7 bases, J lost 4 bases, and 14 bases lay in between. CDR1 SNHLY and CDR2 FYNNEI come from the germline V gene.

Comment on this clonotype: A much larger clone lies a single base off, so this may be a read error. J is TRBJ1-1 and V is TRBV12-3 or TRBV12-4; D not certain. The CDR3 runs 11 residues. V was shortened by 11 bases and J by 3 bases, with 10 bases between the two germline ends. For the CDR3, the DNA is TGTGCCGGCCTCTTTTACACTGAAGCTTTCTTT. Amino acids: CAGLFYTEAFF.

There are many counts of this clonotype. The V call is TRBV2, the J call TRBJ1-6; 8 nucleotides align to TRBD1. V trimming: 6 bases; J trimming: 3 bases; junction bases outside the gene matches: 4. The CDR3 is 15 residues long. Per the germline V gene, CDR1 is SNHLY and CDR2 is FYNNEI. Here the CDR3 DNA reads TGTGCCAGCAGGGCCGACAGGGGCTATAATTCACCCCTCCACTTT. Residues: CASRADRGYNSPLHF.

In this sample, this clonotype turned up many times. The chain employs TRBV12-5 and TRBJ2-3; 9 nucleotides align to TRBD2. Germline V CDR1 and CDR2: LGHNT, FRNRAP. The CDR3 length is 20 residues. J lost 6 bases, V lost 6 bases, and 25 bases had no gene match. CDR3 sequence: CASGPDRALGSGSSMDTQYF. The CDR3 DNA reads as TGTGCTAGTGGACCCGACAGAGCACTTGGTAGCGGGAGTAGTATGGATACGCAGTATTTT.

This clonotype has a count of ten or more. The chain is built from TRBV6-1 and TRBJ2-7; the match to TRBD2 covers 10 bases. Germline V gene data show CDR1 as MNHNS and CDR2 as SASEGT. Losses at the gene ends were 1 base for V and 3 bases for J; bases not matched to a gene: 3. The CDR3 has 15 residues. The CDR3 sequence: CASSEEASGGYEQYF. In nucleotides, the CDR3 is TGTGCCAGCAGTGAAGAGGCTAGCGGGGGCTACGAGCAGTACTTC.

Ten or more counts support this clonotype. The V and J genes are TRBV20-1 and TRBJ2-7; 8 bases are shared with TRBD2. CDR1 DFQATT and CDR2 SNEGSKA come from the germline V gene (reference sequence). The CDR3 runs 15 residues. The V segment lost 0 bases and the J segment 3 bases; nucleotides outside the gene matches: 7. The CDR3 protein is CSARDHRSGSYEQYF. The CDR3 region has the DNA TGCAGTGCTAGAGATCATAGGAGCGGGAGCTACGAGCAGTACTTC.

This clonotype was detected only a few times. V usage is TRBV12-3 or TRBV12-4 and J usage is TRBJ2-7, with a weak D call TRBD2 (7 bases). Trimming left V 6 bases short and J 4 bases short, with 28 bases between. CDR3 length: 18 amino acids. Written as DNA, the CDR3 is TGTGCCAGCAGCCGACAGGAACCGGGACTATCCTACCGATACGAGCAGTACTTC. Translation: CASSRQEPGLSYRYEQYF.

The table lists this clonotype with a few counts. The V and J genes are TRBV6-1 and TRBJ2-7; D unresolved. CDR1 MNHNS and CDR2 SASEGT come from the germline V gene. Trimming shortened V by 5 bases and J by 3 bases, and 8 bases separated the two germline ends. The CDR3 consists of 12 residues. In DNA, the CDR3 is TGTGCCAGCAGTAAGACGAACTACGAGCAGTACTTC. Amino acids: CASSKTNYEQYF.

This clonotype was found many times. The V gene is TRBV12-3 or TRBV12-4, the J gene TRBJ1-2; no reliable D call. The CDR3 is 11 amino acids. V dropped 6 bases and J dropped 4 bases, with 6 bases sitting between them. For the CDR3, the DNA is TGTGCCAGCAGCGACGGCTATGGCTACACCTTC. Protein product: CASSDGYGYTF.

This clonotype was detected ten times or more. The V gene is TRBV3-1, the J gene TRBJ2-1; unclear D gene. This CDR3 has 13 amino acids. The germline CDR1 and CDR2 sequences are LGHDT and YNNKEL (reference sequence). The V gene lost 8 bases and the J gene lost 4 bases, with 12 bases spanning the gap. CDR3 in DNA: TGTGCCAGCTGCGATGGGGTTTACAATGAGCAGTTCTTC. The encoded protein is CASCDGVYNEQFF.

This clonotype came up a few times. The V gene is TRBV5-1, the J gene TRBJ2-2; no definite D call. V was trimmed by 0 bases and J by 5 bases, leaving 8 bases between them. This CDR3 is 14 amino acids long. Germline-derived CDR1 and CDR2 are SGHRS and YFSETQ. As DNA, the CDR3 is TGCGCCAGCAGCTTGGACTGGGGAACCGGGGAGCTGTTTTTT. As protein: CASSLDWGTGELFF.

In its sample, this clonotype was seen many times. The chain is built from TRBV9 and TRBJ1-2; TRBD1 agrees at 10 bases. This CDR3 has 18 amino acids. V gave up 1 base and J gave up 4 bases; unmatched junction bases: 13. CDR1 and CDR2 (germline): SGDLS, YYNGEE. The CDR3 reads CASSVSPSDRGRVYGYTF. The CDR3, as DNA: TGTGCCAGCAGCGTATCACCCTCAGACAGGGGGCGCGTCTATGGCTACACCTTC. The whole variable domain, filled in from reference TRBV9 and TRBJ1-2, reads DSGVTQTPKHLITATGQRVTLRCSPRSGDLSVYWYQQSLDQGLQFLIQYYNGEERAKGNILERFSAQQFPDLHSELNLSSLELGDSALYFCASSVSPSDRGRVYGYTFGSGTRLTVV.

CDR3 in DNA: TGTGCCAGCAGCTTAGGGGTAGCGGACTACGAGCAGTACTTC. Residues: CASSLGVADYEQYF. V gene TRBV11-2 combines with J gene TRBJ2-7, with D possibly being TRBD2 (6 bases). CDR1 SGHAT and CDR2 FQNNGV come from the germline V gene. The CDR3 is made up of 14 amino acids. V lost 1 base to trimming and J lost 3 bases, with 10 bases between them.

This clonotype has a count of ten or more. The chain combines TRBV19 with TRBJ1-1; D gene ambiguous. The ends were cut back, 6 bases at V and 1 base at J, with 15 bases in the middle. The length of the CDR3 is 15 residues. Per the germline V gene, CDR1 is LNHDA and CDR2 is SQIVND (reference sequence). The CDR3 nucleotides are TGTGCCAGTAGCAAATACAGCCCGGGGAACACTGAAGCTTTCTTT. Its protein product is CASSKYSPGNTEAFF.

In its sample, this clonotype was seen once. A read error likely explains this, since a far larger clone differs by one base. The chain uses TRBV12-3 or TRBV12-4 and TRBJ2-1; D is possibly TRBD2 (5 bases). This CDR3 spans 14 amino acids. Trimming stripped 2 bases from V and 13 bases from J, with 18 bases between. Here the CDR3 DNA reads TGTGCCAGCAGTTTAACGAGGGTGGGAGAGACCCAGTTCTTC. Translated, it gives CASSLTRVGETQFF.